Listed below are T cell receptor beta chains from one sample, sequenced in a study of T cell responses to AZD1222 COVID-19 vaccine. The data were produced by immunoSEQ multiplex PCR, yet TCRdb's version contains in-frame clones alone and is incomplete. This table has fewer than 90,000 clones, almost 90% appearing once. The starting material was peripheral blood, obtained 28 days after the second AZD1222 dose. These receptors were collected from an adult who received the AZD1222 COVID-19 vaccine. The conserved cysteine and the conserved F or W are not part of the CDR3 here.

V gene	CDR3 length	CDR3 protein
TRBV18	14	ASSPPTGGQNSPLH
TRBV7-8	14	ASSLPRDSGANVLT
TRBV6-5	11	ASSRTGRGGYT
TRBV12-3/TRBV12-4	11	ASSRGSPTEAF
TRBV3-1/TRBV3-2	13	ASSQEWTAYNEQF
TRBV7-2	11	ASSFKGIQPQH
TRBV28	12	ASRGQTGFYEQY
TRBV27	11	ATQGTGNSELF
TRBV28	14	ASKRTAGLITGELF
TRBV18	13	ASSLVGSDTGELF
TRBV5-6	12	ASSWDISQETQY
TRBV18	13	ASSPLAGDTETQY
TRBV4-2	14	ASSQAGTSGQETQY
TRBV2	11	AEGDRDSYEQY
TRBV19	11	ASSMGVAQPQH
TRBV4-2	13	ASSPRTGSTTEAF
TRBV6-2/TRBV6-3	12	ASSENGRLETQY
TRBV12-2	12	ASRLRMGFTEAF
TRBV6-6	13	ASSMGGSNQETQY
TRBV28	12	ASRQTGIPYEQY
TRBV19	13	ASSPTYDGAYGYT
TRBV7-2	13	ASSVSGTEPYEQY
TRBV6-4	12	ASSESASYNEQF
TRBV7-3	11	ASSLSRTGELF
TRBV15	11	ATGGVTGSAQY
TRBV9	12	ASSMEQADTEAF
TRBV25-1	16	ASSESPTGARTGETQY
TRBV19	13	ASSRREGFADTQY
TRBV30	12	AWSGGGSLDEQY
TRBV7-8	13	ASSPGTLNKETQY
TRBV11-1	11	ASGTSGFNEQF
TRBV4-1	11	ASSHRDQETQY
TRBV28	13	ASSFRAGGYNEQF
TRBV30	10	AWSASGLGAF
TRBV3-1/TRBV3-2	14	ASSLKEWAGRTEAF
TRBV20-1	8	SASVYTGT
TRBV28	10	ASSLGNSPLH
TRBV7-2	12	ASSFNIVSNTIY
TRBV4-2	16	ASSQAGTSGGGQETQY
TRBV6-4	13	ASSDGPGGYNEQF
TRBV28	12	ASSATGFHNEQF
TRBV6-5	12	ASRIEGGNQPQH
TRBV19	15	ASSILWRSENNSPLH
TRBV11-3	10	ASSLNTGELF
TRBV19	13	ASSNDRGPYNEQF
TRBV11-2	11	ASREAGASEQF
TRBV7-2	12	ASSFRGGLTEAF
TRBV30	14	AWKGQGAQGNQPQH
TRBV19	15	ASSIFSGSGGPYEQY
TRBV7-9	14	ASSTRTASSGNTIY
TRBV7-7	15	ASSLGLAGGPGNEQF
TRBV19	13	ASGRTSVSYNEQF
TRBV3-1/TRBV3-2	14	ASSYFGASEGNEQF
TRBV27	12	ASSLAGSPDTQY
TRBV3-1/TRBV3-2	13	ASSPMGGGPGGYT
TRBV7-9	10	ASSSIVAEAF